This T cell receptor (beta chain) was profiled in a study of response to subunit inactivated influenza vaccine. Broader study findings: Each seasonal flu vaccination may recruit only limited new T cells, authors suggested.

For this clonotype: Its antigen is as yet unknown.

This CDR3 region has 13 residues. V lost 9 bases to trimming and J lost 3 bases, with 12 bases between them. Germline V gene data show CDR1 as MRHNA and CDR2 as SNTAGT. TCRdb recomputed calls from the RT-PCR reads with MiXCR, one row per CDR3 protein. The repertoire holds around 750,000 distinct CDR3 sequences, with less than 25% as singletons. The material sequenced was PBMCs from blood, taken less than 6 days after vaccination. The sequence came from a man between 50 and 59 years old who received an inactivated influenza vaccine. The gene calls are TRBV6-4 and TRBJ2-4; D uncertain. CDR3 sequence reads: CASPTYGKNIQYF. CDR3 sequence (DNA): TGTGCCAGTCCTACCTATGGCAAAAACATTCAGTACTTC.